This TCR beta chain was observed in a study of T cells in Graves' hyperthyroidism and ophthalmopathy. This CDR3 has 17 amino acids. Trimming at V came to 7 bases and at J to 5 bases, leaving 18 bases not matched to a gene. The germline gives CDR1 MDHEN, CDR2 SYDVKM. This clonotype was picked up many times. What was amplified from RNA transcripts were TCR beta CDR3 regions. HTBI primers drove first-round RT-PCR of the TCR CDR3. MiXCR, applied by TCRdb to the multiplex PCR reads, yields one record per CDR3 protein. The sample contains more than 350,000 distinct CDR3 sequences, approximately 15% of which appear only once.

The sequenced sample consisted of blood. The V call is TRBV28, the J call TRBJ1-2; TRBD1 aligns across 8 bases. The source is a woman aged 30 to 39 with Graves' ophthalmopathy. CDR3 loop: CASNSLAQGAGSYGYTF. The CDR3 nucleotides read TGTGCCAGCAACTCCCTAGCCCAGGGGGCCGGTTCTTATGGCTACACCTTC.